A selection of T cell receptor beta chains follows, all from one sample in a study of cytomegalovirus exposure and HLA in healthy donors. Here immunoSEQ multiplex PCR was the method, and the copy in TCRdb shows in-frame clones only, minus some. This sample yields some 190,000 clones, of which about nine tenths are seen a single time; 1.1% belongs to the top ten. The material sequenced was PBMCs. All receptors derive from a boy under 10 years old in good health and CMV-seronegative. The CDR3 runs from the conserved cysteine through the conserved F or W. The D gene is left open where the match is weak. Clone sizes are given selectively: once, few, many, or a class where the clone is expanded.

NA 15 TRBD1 TRBJ2-2 TRBV29-1 TGCAGCGCAGCACAGGGGGCGAGTGGTACCGGGGAGCTGTTTTTT CSAAQGASGTGELFF
NA 14 NA TRBJ2-7 TRBV27 TGTGCCAGCAGTCCCTCGACAGGAAGCTACGAGCAGTACTTC CASSPSTGSYEQYF
NA 13 NA TRBJ2-3 TRBV19 TGTGCCAGTAGTCTAGACAGGCGCGATACGCAGTATTTT CASSLDRRDTQYF
NA 18 NA TRBJ2-1 TRBV9 TGTGCCAGCAGCGTAGCTTCGGGTAAGGGAGGGGGGTACAATGAGCAGTTCTTC CASSVASGKGGGYNEQFF
NA 18 TRBD2 TRBJ2-1 TRBV7-6 TGTGCCAGCAGCTTAGCGCTGCTAGCGGGAGGCACCAGGGATGAGCAGTTCTTC CASSLALLAGGTRDEQFF
NA 17 NA TRBJ1-5 TRBV28 TGTGCCAGCAGTTTGGCAGGGCTGGAGTCGAGCAATCAGCCCCAGCATTTT CASSLAGLESSNQPQHF
NA 13 TRBD1 TRBJ2-7 TRBV29-1 TGCAGCGTTTCACAGGGGGAGCCCTACGAGCAGTACTTC CSVSQGEPYEQYF
NA 15 TRBD1 TRBJ2-1 TRBV6-6 TGTGCCAGCAGTTCTGACTGGGACAGGACGGCCGAGCAGTTCTTC CASSSDWDRTAEQFF
NA 15 TRBD2 TRBJ2-1 TRBV18 TGTGCCAGCTCACTCACTAGCGGGAGTCGCTATGAGCAGTTCTTC CASSLTSGSRYEQFF
NA 16 TRBD1 TRBJ1-6 TRBV2 TGTGCCAGCAGTGGCGACTTACCGGGACAGGGTATTGTAAGCCACTTT CASSGDLPGQGIVSHF
NA 14 NA TRBJ2-3 TRBV5-1 TGCGCCAGCAGGTTGGGTCCTGTCACAGATACGCAGTATTTT CASRLGPVTDTQYF
NA 14 TRBD2 TRBJ2-5 TRBV10-3 TGTGCCATTGGGACTAGCGGGGGGCAAGAGACCCAGTACTTC CAIGTSGGQETQYF
NA 16 NA TRBJ2-5 TRBV15 TGTGCCACCAGCAGAGATCCCCCTCGCGGTCAAGAGACCCAGTACTTC CATSRDPPRGQETQYF
once 15 TRBD1 TRBJ2-3 TRBV13 TGTGCCAGCAGCCCGGAGGGGACAGGGCCAGATACGCAGTATTTT CASSPEGTGPDTQYF
NA 13 NA TRBJ1-1 TRBV30 TGTGCCTGGGGGTCAGGTCAGAACACTGAAGCTTTCTTT CAWGSGQNTEAFF
NA 16 TRBD2 TRBJ2-3 TRBV5-1 TGCGCCAGCAGCTTATCCAGCGGGGCTAGCACAGATACGCAGTATTTT CASSLSSGASTDTQYF
NA 16 NA TRBJ2-1 TRBV7-8 TGTGCCAGCAGCCCGAGGAGGGAGCCACTTTACAATGAGCAGTTCTTC CASSPRREPLYNEQFF
NA 18 TRBD2 TRBJ2-3 TRBV5-1 TGCGCCAGCAGCTCCACCCCCCGACTAGCGGGGAACACAGATACGCAGTATTTT CASSSTPRLAGNTDTQYF
NA 13 NA TRBJ2-7 TRBV6-5 TGTGCCAGCAGTTACTCTACCACCTACGAGCAGTACTTC CASSYSTTYEQYF
NA 18 TRBD2 TRBJ2-7 TRBV28 TGTGCCAGCAGTTTAACCGGGACTAGCGGGAGTCCCCCCTACGAGCAGTACTTC CASSLTGTSGSPPYEQYF
NA 19 TRBD2 TRBJ2-7 TRBV11-2 TGTGCCAGCAGCAAGAGGACTAGCGGGGGGCTCATAGCTATCTACGAGCAGTACTTC CASSKRTSGGLIAIYEQYF
NA 13 NA TRBJ2-2 TRBV28 TGTGCCAGCAGCTCACAGACCACCGGGGAGCTGTTTTTT CASSSQTTGELFF
NA 13 TRBD1 TRBJ1-1 TRBV5-4 TGTGCCAGCAGCCTCGACAGGGACTCCCGAGCTTTCTTT CASSLDRDSRAFF
NA 15 TRBD2 TRBJ2-2 TRBV2 TGTGCCAGCAGGGGCCAAGGACTAGCGGGAGGGGAGCTGTTTTTT CASRGQGLAGGELFF
few 15 NA TRBJ1-4 TRBV5-1 TGCGCCAGCAGCACGACAGGCCGCAGGGGTGAAAAACTGTTTTTT CASSTTGRRGEKLFF
NA 17 NA TRBJ2-3 TRBV10-3 TGTGCCATCAGTGCTCTAGGACAGGGAGGGAGCACAGATACGCAGTATTTT CAISALGQGGSTDTQYF
NA 16 TRBD1 TRBJ1-5 TRBV15 TGTGCCACCAGCGCCAGGTACCGGGACAGCTATCAGCCCCAGCATTTT CATSARYRDSYQPQHF
NA 12 NA TRBJ2-7 TRBV19 TGTGCCAGTAGTACGGGAGAGTACGAGCAGTACTTC CASSTGEYEQYF
few 14 NA TRBJ1-4 TRBV5-6 TGTGCCAGCAGCTTTGGAGCAGGGGAGGAAAAACTGTTTTTT CASSFGAGEEKLFF
NA 13 NA TRBJ2-5 TRBV5-1 TGCGCCAGCAGTTACGGTCCCCAAGAGACCCAGTACTTC CASSYGPQETQYF
NA 15 NA TRBJ2-7 TRBV27 TGTGCCAGCAGTTCGAGAGTCCGGAGCTCCTACGAGCAGTACTTC CASSSRVRSSYEQYF